The rows below give T cell receptor beta chains drawn from one sample of a study of cytomegalovirus exposure and HLA in healthy donors. The protocol was immunoSEQ multiplex PCR, while the TCRdb copy is restricted to in-frame clones and leaves out a portion. The sample records about 240,000 clones, around nine tenths being singletons. The material sequenced was PBMCs. The receptors originated from a man aged 18-30 years in good health and CMV-seronegative. Both conserved end residues are part of each CDR3. The order of the fields is D gene, J gene, V gene, CDR3 DNA, CDR3 protein. A D gene is named only where the DNA matches it firmly.

D: -
J: TRBJ1-6
V: TRBV18
DNA: TGTGCCAGCTCCCAAACAGGGTTGAGTGATAATTCACCCCTCCACTTT
CDR3: CASSQTGLSDNSPLHF

D: -
J: TRBJ2-7
V: TRBV11-2
DNA: TGTGCCAGCAGCTTTATGGGTTCTAGGGAGCCGTCGAGCGAGCAGTACTTC
CDR3: CASSFMGSREPSSEQYF

D: -
J: TRBJ2-7
V: TRBV7-8
DNA: TGTGCCAGCAGCGAGGGCCAGTCCTACGAGCAGTACTTC
CDR3: CASSEGQSYEQYF

D: -
J: TRBJ2-2
V: TRBV7-8
DNA: TGTGCCAGCAGCTTTTCTCCGAGGGGGAGGGCCGGGGAGCTGTTTTTT
CDR3: CASSFSPRGRAGELFF

D: -
J: TRBJ2-2
V: TRBV5-4
DNA: TGTGCCAGCAGCTTGGATAGGAGGGGTACCGGGGAGCTGTTTTTT
CDR3: CASSLDRRGTGELFF

D: TRBD1
J: TRBJ2-7
V: TRBV5-1
DNA: TGCGCCAGCAGCGAGGCCGGGACAGGGTACCACGAGCAGTACTTC
CDR3: CASSEAGTGYHEQYF

D: -
J: TRBJ2-1
V: TRBV15
DNA: TGTGCCACCAGCAGAGATCCCACTTCGGGGGAGCAGTTCTTC
CDR3: CATSRDPTSGEQFF

D: TRBD1
J: TRBJ2-7
V: TRBV11-2
DNA: TGTGCCAGCAGCCTACCGATTTGGACAGGGATTGAGCAGTACTTC
CDR3: CASSLPIWTGIEQYF

D: TRBD1
J: TRBJ1-4
V: TRBV28
DNA: TGTGCCAGCAGCACTAGGGACAGGGGAGATGAAAAACTGTTTTTT
CDR3: CASSTRDRGDEKLFF

D: TRBD1
J: TRBJ2-7
V: TRBV6-5
DNA: TGTGCCAGCAGACCCCCAACATGGGACAGTGAGCAGTACTTC
CDR3: CASRPPTWDSEQYF

D: -
J: TRBJ2-7
V: TRBV10-3
DNA: TGTGCCATCAGAGGGAAGACAGGTGATGCCTACGAGCAGTACTTC
CDR3: CAIRGKTGDAYEQYF

D: -
J: TRBJ2-1
V: TRBV5-1
DNA: TGCGCCAGCAGCTTGAGAGTCCTCAATGAGCAGTTCTTC
CDR3: CASSLRVLNEQFF

D: TRBD2
J: TRBJ2-2
V: TRBV6-6
DNA: TGTGCCAGCAGACGACCCGGGACTAGAAACACCGGGGAGCTGTTTTTT
CDR3: CASRRPGTRNTGELFF

D: TRBD1
J: TRBJ1-1
V: TRBV5-8
DNA: TGTGCCAGCAGCTTGGACAGGGGACAGAACACTGAAGCTTTCTTT
CDR3: CASSLDRGQNTEAFF

D: -
J: TRBJ1-6
V: TRBV27
DNA: TGTGCCAGCATAGAGCAGCCCTTGGGCCCCTATAATTCACCCCTCCACTTT
CDR3: CASIEQPLGPYNSPLHF

D: -
J: TRBJ2-1
V: TRBV7-2
DNA: TGTGCCAGCAGCTTCAACAGGAACAATGAGCAGTTCTTC
CDR3: CASSFNRNNEQFF

D: TRBD1
J: TRBJ2-1
V: TRBV6-6
DNA: TGTGCCAGCAGCCCGGGACAGTTGAACAATGAGCAGTTCTTC
CDR3: CASSPGQLNNEQFF

D: -
J: TRBJ2-7
V: TRBV14
DNA: TGTGCCAGCAGCCAATACATCTTCGGACGGACAGAGCCTCACTACGAGCAGTACTTC
CDR3: CASSQYIFGRTEPHYEQYF

D: TRBD1
J: TRBJ1-1
V: TRBV5-1
DNA: TGCGCCAGCAGCCCTGGGGACAGAAACACTGAAGCTTTCTTT
CDR3: CASSPGDRNTEAFF

D: -
J: TRBJ1-6
V: TRBV7-9
DNA: TGTGCCAGCAGCTCCACGACAGAGTCTGGTTCACCCCTCCACTTT
CDR3: CASSSTTESGSPLHF